The rows below give T cell receptor beta chains drawn from one sample of a study of shared clonotypes between healthy human individuals. Some clones are missing from TCRdb's copy, which holds only in-frame ones; the method was immunoSEQ multiplex PCR. The sample records 850,000 to 1,100,000 clones, around 77% being singletons. Sequenced: memory CD4+ T cells from PBMCs. These TCRs come from a man younger than 30 in good health. Some clones in this sample may be carry-over from other donors' samples. Each CDR3 is given with its conserved first and last residue. D genes are given only for firm matches. Rows may omit the clone size; those that give it use once, few, many or a size class.

d_gene	v_gene	abundance	j_gene	CDR3nt	CDR3aa
TRBD2	TRBV7-6	NA	TRBJ2-7	TGTGCCAGCAGCCGCGCTAGCGGAGGGTCCCTCTACGAGCAGTACTTC	CASSRASGGSLYEQYF
NA	TRBV30	NA	TRBJ2-3	TGTGCCTGGAGCCAGGGTTCTAGCACAGATACGCAGTATTTT	CAWSQGSSTDTQYF
TRBD2	TRBV5-6	NA	TRBJ2-3	TGTGCCAGCAGCAGGCTAGCGGGACGCGCAGGCCCAGATACGCAGTATTTT	CASSRLAGRAGPDTQYF
TRBD2	TRBV10-3	NA	TRBJ2-7	TGTGCCATCAGCCTACTAGCGTCTACCTACGAGCAGTACTTC	CAISLLASTYEQYF
TRBD2	TRBV14	NA	TRBJ2-1	TGTGCCAGCAGCCGGACTAGCGGTCTCGATGAGCAGTTCTTC	CASSRTSGLDEQFF
TRBD1	TRBV28	NA	TRBJ1-1	TGTGCCATCATGGGACAGGGGGTAACTGAAGCTTTCTTT	CAIMGQGVTEAFF
NA	TRBV30	few	TRBJ1-2	TGTGCCTGGAGTGGAGGGGCTCGCTACACCTTC	CAWSGGARYTF
NA	TRBV19	NA	TRBJ2-3	TGTGCCAGTAGTCCACGGGGCCTAGCGAGGAGTACGACCACAGATACGCAGTATTTT	CASSPRGLARSTTTDTQYF
NA	TRBV11-3	NA	TRBJ2-3	TGTGCCAGCAGCTTAGGGCGGTCTTATAGCACAGATACGCAGTATTTT	CASSLGRSYSTDTQYF
TRBD1	TRBV11-2	NA	TRBJ2-3	TGTGCCAGCAGCGCAGGGGGCAGGCACACAGATACGCAGTATTTT	CASSAGGRHTDTQYF
NA	TRBV28	NA	TRBJ2-5	TGTGCCAGCAGTTTTACGGTACCGATTAAACAAGAGACCCAGTACTTC	CASSFTVPIKQETQYF
TRBD1	TRBV28	NA	TRBJ2-7	TGTGCCAGCAGCTGGACAGGGGACGGCGACTACGAGCAGTACTTC	CASSWTGDGDYEQYF
TRBD2	TRBV5-6	NA	TRBJ2-1	TGTGCCAGCAGCTTTGGGAGGGAGCTCGGCAATGAGCAGTTCTTC	CASSFGRELGNEQFF
TRBD2	TRBV29-1	NA	TRBJ2-7	TGCAGCGTTTTAGGCGGGAGAGAGGTCGACGAGCAGTACTTC	CSVLGGREVDEQYF
TRBD2	TRBV7-2	NA	TRBJ2-3	TGTGCCAGCAGCTTCTCTAGCGGGCCCACAGATACGCAGTATTTT	CASSFSSGPTDTQYF
NA	TRBV19	NA	TRBJ1-2	TGTGCCAGTAGTATTGGGACCAACTATGGCTACACCTTC	CASSIGTNYGYTF
NA	TRBV18	NA	TRBJ2-7	TGTGCCAGCTCACCAGAAGGTTCCTACGAGCAGTACTTC	CASSPEGSYEQYF
NA	TRBV30	NA	TRBJ2-1	TGTGCCTGGAGTGTAATTCGTGGGCGAGAGCAGTTCTTC	CAWSVIRGREQFF
NA	TRBV7-9	NA	TRBJ1-4	TGTGCCAGCAGCTTAGGGACGACAGAAAAACTGTTTTTT	CASSLGTTEKLFF
NA	TRBV19	NA	TRBJ2-1	TGTGCCAGTAGTATCCTCGGGGCTCCCAATGAGCAGTTCTTC	CASSILGAPNEQFF
NA	TRBV5-1	NA	TRBJ2-3	TGCGCCAGCAGCTTGGGACAGCTCACAGATACGCAGTATTTT	CASSLGQLTDTQYF
NA	TRBV5-1	NA	TRBJ2-5	TGCGCCAGCAAAAGGTGGTACCAAGAGACCCAGTACTTC	CASKRWYQETQYF
NA	TRBV10-1	NA	TRBJ2-5	TGCGCCAGCAGTGAAAATCAGGGCGCGGGGGAGACCCAGTACTTC	CASSENQGAGETQYF
NA	TRBV5-1	once	TRBJ2-6	TGCGCCAGCAGCTATGGGAAGAACTCTGGGGCCAACGTCCTGACTTTC	CASSYGKNSGANVLTF
NA	TRBV2	few	TRBJ2-3	TGTGCCAGCAGTGCAATAGGGGGTGAGGGAGCTACGCAGTATTTT	CASSAIGGEGATQYF
NA	TRBV20-1	NA	TRBJ1-1	TGCAGTATAAGAAGAGAAGCTTTCTTT	CSIRREAFF
NA	TRBV30	few	TRBJ1-1	TGTGCCTGGAATGTTGGGAACACTGAAGCTTTCTTT	CAWNVGNTEAFF
NA	TRBV18	NA	TRBJ2-5	TGTGCCAGCTCACCACCTTCTGGGCACGAGACCCAGTACTTC	CASSPPSGHETQYF